One sample yielded the 28 T cell receptor beta chains listed below, sequenced in a study of CD4+ T cells in melanoma. Using immunoSEQ multiplex PCR, the repertoire was profiled, and TCRdb retains in-frame clones only, with some absent. The table has approximately 20,000 clones, approximately 80% seen once; the top ten hold 3.6%. The specimen was cells from a culture (not recorded whether cultured in vitro). The receptors were gathered from a human donor with melanoma.

The chain links TRBV5-1 to TRBJ2-2; D remains unclear. The CDR3 sequence is 13 residues long. Germline V gene data show CDR1 as SGHRS and CDR2 as YFSETQ. Between the trimmed V and J ends, which lost 2 bases and 5 bases, there was a span of 7 bases. The CDR3 nucleotides read TGCGCCAGCAGCTTTAAGGTGACCGGGGAGCTGTTTTTT. Translation gives CASSFKVTGELFF.

This clone occurred a few times. The J gene is TRBJ2-3, the V gene TRBV30; perhaps TRBD1 as D (5 bases). The length of the CDR3 is 14 residues. Trimming took off 1 base at V and 2 bases at J, with 10 bases between the two ends. Germline V lookup: CDR1 GTSNPN, CDR2 SVGIG (reference sequence). CDR3 nucleotides: TGTGCCTGGAGTGACAGGCGATTCACAGATACGCAGTATTTT. This sequence encodes CAWSDRRFTDTQYF.

The genes are TRBV11-2 and TRBJ2-2; 9 bases agree with TRBD1. V dropped 4 bases and J dropped 2; count of bases not matched to a gene: 2. The CDR3 is 15 residues long. Germline lookup yields CDR1 SGHAT and CDR2 FQNNGV. CDR3 in DNA: TGTGCCAGCAGCTGGACAGGGGTCAACACCGGGGAGCTGTTTTTT. As protein: CASSWTGVNTGELFF. Filled out from reference TRBV11-2 and TRBJ2-2, the complete variable domain reads EAGVAQSPRYKIIEKRQSVAFWCNPISGHATLYWYQQILGQGPKLLIQFQNNGVVDDSQLPKDRFSAERLKGVDSTLKIQPAKLEDSAVYLCASSWTGVNTGELFFGEGSRLTVL.

For this clone: One end of the junction varies from germline; a read error may be responsible. The identical CDR3 is also encoded by other nucleotide sequences in the sample. The chain employs TRBV5-1 and TRBJ2-7, with 8 nucleotides matching TRBD1. Looked up from germline, CDR1 is SGHRS and CDR2 is YFSETQ. CDR3 length equals 14 residues. The CDR3 loop reads CASSSTDRAHEQYF. The CDR3, as DNA: TGTGCCAGCAGCTCGACGGACAGGGCCCACGAGCAGTACTTC.

The rearrangement uses TRBV20-1 and TRBJ1-1, with a weak D call TRBD1 (5 bases). The V end lost 6 bases, the J end lost 8 bases, and 13 bases lay between the germline ends. Per germline, CDR1 DFQATT and CDR2 SNEGSKA (reference sequence). The CDR3 has 11 residues. CDR3 DNA sequence: TGCAGTGCCCGATACAGGAGAGAAGCTTTCTTT. This sequence encodes CSARYRREAFF.

The rearrangement uses TRBV14 and TRBJ2-5, with D possibly being TRBD1 or TRBD2 (5 bases each). V was trimmed by 4 bases and J by 5 bases, leaving 11 bases between them. The CDR3 sequence is 13 residues long. Germline lookup yields CDR1 SGHDN and CDR2 FVKESK. The CDR3 reads CASSPRGAETQYF. In nucleotides, the CDR3 is TGTGCCAGCAGCCCGAGAGGGGCGGAGACCCAGTACTTC.

V gene TRBV7-2 combines with J gene TRBJ2-1; D unclear. Trimming took 1 base from V and 12 from J, leaving 16 bases between them. This CDR3 has 14 residues. Germline-derived CDR1 and CDR2 are SGHTA and FQGNSA. The CDR3 spells CASSLGVWSVGQFF. As DNA, the CDR3 is TGTGCCAGCAGCTTAGGGGTTTGGTCCGTAGGGCAGTTCTTC.

The rearrangement joins TRBV2 to TRBJ1-1; the D is unclear. This CDR3 is built from 15 residues. CDR1 and CDR2 (germline): SNHLY, FYNNEI. Deletions cut 3 bases from V and 4 bases from J, with 15 bases between. The CDR3 DNA reads as TGTGCCAGCAGTGACCTCGGAACCTGGAGCACTGAAGCTTTCTTT. It yields the protein CASSDLGTWSTEAFF.

V usage is TRBV7-9 and J usage is TRBJ2-1; 8 bases line up with TRBD1. The germline gives CDR1 SEHNR, CDR2 FQNEAQ (reference sequence). The V segment lost 5 bases and the J segment 4 bases; nucleotides outside the gene matches: 4. This CDR3 is 14 amino acids long. The CDR3 bases are TGTGCCAGCAGCCGGAGGGACAGGTACAATGAGCAGTTCTTC. Its protein product is CASSRRDRYNEQFF.

V usage is TRBV7-9 and J usage is TRBJ2-7; TRBD1 agrees at 12 bases. Looked up from germline, CDR1 is SEHNR and CDR2 is FQNEAQ (reference sequence). Losses at the gene ends were 5 bases for V and 2 bases for J; bases not matched to a gene: 4. The CDR3 spans 15 residues. CDR3 loop: CASSRGQGAPYEQYF. DNA of the CDR3: TGTGCCAGCAGCCGGGGACAGGGGGCCCCCTACGAGCAGTACTTC.

The V gene is TRBV11-3, the J gene TRBJ1-5; D is perhaps TRBD1 (5 bases). The V gene lost 5 bases and the J gene lost 5 bases, with 19 bases spanning the gap. The CDR3 sequence is 16 residues long. Germline CDR1 and CDR2: SGHNT and YENEEA. CDR3 sequence reads: CASSHSGRPWDQPQHF. As DNA, the CDR3 is TGTGCCAGCAGCCACTCGGGACGACCGTGGGATCAGCCCCAGCATTTT.

The chain employs TRBV7-2 and TRBJ1-5; no clear D gene. This CDR3 contains 13 residues. CDR1 and CDR2 from the germline V gene are SGHTA and FQGNSA. Trimming took off 5 bases at V and 9 bases at J, with 14 bases between the two ends. The CDR3 coding sequence is TGTGCCAGCAGCGCGGCCTGGAACCGGCCCCAGCATTTT. This codes for CASSAAWNRPQHF.

V and J are TRBV6-5 and TRBJ2-7; possible D gene TRBD1, 5 bases. Germline CDR1 MNHEY, CDR2 SVGAGI. Trimming took 4 bases from V and 4 from J, leaving 11 bases between them. This CDR3 is built from 13 residues. The CDR3 region is CASSSGRQYEQYF. The CDR3 DNA reads as TGTGCCAGCAGTTCAGGGCGTCAGTACGAGCAGTACTTC.

CDR3 coding DNA: TGTGCCAGCAGTGAAAAGGACGGGGCCCCCCAGAATACGCAGTATTTT. Its translation is CASSEKDGAPQNTQYF. This chain uses TRBV6-1 with TRBJ2-3; D may correspond to TRBD1 or TRBD2 (5 bases each). V was cut by 2 bases and J by 7 bases, with 19 bases left in between. This CDR3 is built from 16 residues. CDR1 is MNHNS and CDR2 is SASEGT in the germline V gene.

This clone was seen a single time. In DNA, the CDR3 is TGTGCCAGCAGCCGACGACAGTTCACTGAAGCTTTCTTT. Its translation: CASSRRQFTEAFF. This chain connects TRBV14 to TRBJ1-1, with D possibly matching TRBD1 (5 bases). The CDR3 is made up of 13 amino acids. The V gene's germline CDR1 is SGHDN and CDR2 FVKESK. V lost 4 bases, J lost 4 bases, and 10 bases lay in between.

The chain is built from TRBV18 and TRBJ2-7; possible D gene TRBD1, 6 bases. V was cut by 2 bases and J by 7 bases, with 12 bases left in between. Germline V CDR1 and CDR2: KGHSH, LQKENI. The CDR3 sequence is 13 residues long. The CDR3 coding sequence is TGTGCCAGCTCACCAAATACAGGGCGGGAGCAGTACTTC. It encodes CASSPNTGREQYF.

V gene TRBV5-1 combines with J gene TRBJ2-4; a possible D gene is TRBD1 (6 bases). This CDR3 has 17 amino acids. Trimming shortened V by 2 bases and J by 6 bases, and 21 bases separated the two germline ends. The germline V gene encodes CDR1 SGHRS and CDR2 YFSETQ. The CDR3 DNA reads as TGCGCCAGCAGCTTAAACGAAATAGGGGGTTACGGAAACATTCAGTACTTC. Amino acids: CASSLNEIGGYGNIQYF. Variable domain in full (rest from reference TRBV5-1 and TRBJ2-4): KAGVTQTPRYLIKTRGQQVTLSCSPISGHRSVSWYQQTPGQGLQFLFEYFSETQRNKGNFPGRFSGRQFSNSRSEMNVSTLELGDSALYLCASSLNEIGGYGNIQYFGAGTRLSVL.

The V and J genes are TRBV5-6 and TRBJ2-7; 10 nucleotides match TRBD2. Germline loops: CDR1 SGHDT, CDR2 YYEEEE. J was trimmed by 5 bases and V by 1 base; bases with no gene match: 6. This CDR3 spans 15 amino acids. The CDR3, as DNA: TGTGCCAGCAGCTTGCCGGGACTAGCGAAAGACGAGCAGTACTTC. This translates into CASSLPGLAKDEQYF.

The J gene is TRBJ1-4, the V gene TRBV4-1, with 9 bases fitting TRBD1. The CDR3 spans 15 residues. Germline V gene sequence: CDR1 MGHRA, CDR2 YSYEKL. J was trimmed by 8 bases and V by 4 bases; bases with no gene match: 8. CDR3 in amino acids: CASSLLGQGGEKLFF. CDR3 nucleotide sequence: TGCGCCAGCAGCCTGTTGGGACAGGGAGGCGAAAAACTGTTTTTT.

The chain combines TRBV16 with TRBJ2-2, with D tentatively TRBD1 (7 bases). The germline V gene has CDR1 KGHSY and CDR2 FQNENV. The CDR3 consists of 15 residues. Trimming removed 2 bases at V and 5 bases at J, with 12 bases between. CDR3 DNA sequence: TGTGCCAGCAGCCAACAGGGGGAGGTGACCGGGGAGCTGTTTTTT. Its protein is CASSQQGEVTGELFF.

The chain links TRBV5-1 to TRBJ1-1; D gene uncertain. The CDR3 length is 15 residues. Per germline, CDR1 SGHRS and CDR2 YFSETQ. V dropped 3 bases and J dropped 0 bases, with 12 bases sitting between them. CDR3 sequence (DNA): TGCGCCAGCAGCTCTACATCGGGGATGAACACTGAAGCTTTCTTT. Its translation is CASSSTSGMNTEAFF.

The rearrangement uses TRBV5-6 and TRBJ2-3, with 11 nucleotides matching TRBD2. CDR1 SGHDT and CDR2 YYEEEE come from the germline V gene. V dropped 4 bases and J dropped 4; count of bases not matched to a gene: 8. The CDR3 sequence is 16 residues long. CDR3 residues: CASSKTSGGKADTQYF. CDR3 DNA: TGTGCCAGCAGCAAAACTAGCGGGGGTAAGGCAGATACGCAGTATTTT.

The V gene is TRBV4-1, the J gene TRBJ1-1; D not certain. CDR1 is MGHRA and CDR2 is YSYEKL in the germline V gene. This CDR3 spans 13 amino acids. Trimming took off 1 base at V and 6 bases at J, with 9 bases between the two ends. Written as DNA, the CDR3 is TGCGCCAGCAGCCAAGGTTACTGGGCTGAAGCTTTCTTT. Translating it yields CASSQGYWAEAFF.

The chain has TRBV5-4 and TRBJ2-1, with D perhaps given as TRBD1 or TRBD2 (5 bases each). V gave up 6 bases and J gave up 6 bases, with 16 bases separating them. This CDR3 is 14 amino acids long. The germline CDR1 and CDR2 sequences are SGHNT and YYREEE (reference sequence). In nucleotides, the CDR3 is TGTGCCAGCACAGCCGGGGCCCCGTTCAATGAGCAGTTCTTC. Amino acid sequence: CASTAGAPFNEQFF.

The chain joins TRBV6-5 to TRBJ2-7, with D tentatively TRBD1 (6 bases). In germline, CDR1 is MNHEY, CDR2 SVGAGI. The V end lost 6 bases, the J end lost 3 bases, and 15 bases lay between the germline ends. The CDR3 consists of 14 residues. CDR3 in DNA: TGTGCCAGCAGCCGGGACACCACGTTCTACGAGCAGTACTTC. It specifies CASSRDTTFYEQYF.

This clone was seen just once. The chain is built from TRBV6-5 and TRBJ2-3; 9 positions match TRBD1. The germline V gene has CDR1 MNHEY and CDR2 SVGAGI. This CDR3 comprises 15 residues. The J segment lost 6 bases and the V segment lost 10 bases, leaving 14 bases of the junction unmatched. The CDR3 here is CAKFPGTGSIDTQYF. As DNA, the CDR3 is TGTGCCAAGTTTCCCGGGACAGGGTCCATTGATACGCAGTATTTT.

The table lists this clone with a few counts. The chain joins TRBV11-2 to TRBJ1-1; possibly TRBD1 for D (6 bases). The CDR3 is made up of 18 amino acids. Trimming stripped 1 base from V and 1 base from J, with 19 bases between. Germline V gene sequence: CDR1 SGHAT, CDR2 FQNNGV. The CDR3 DNA reads as TGTGCCAGCAGCTTAGTTCTGGGTAAGGGGGTATCGAACACTGAAGCTTTCTTT. It specifies CASSLVLGKGVSNTEAFF.

The chain couples TRBV30 to TRBJ1-1; TRBD1 agrees at 7 bases. V lost 6 bases, J lost 1 base, and 14 bases stayed unmatched. This CDR3 contains 16 residues. Germline V gene lookup returns CDR1 GTSNPN and CDR2 SVGIG (reference sequence). CDR3 amino acids: CACGPQGVRKNTEAFF. The CDR3 region has the DNA TGTGCCTGCGGACCTCAGGGGGTGAGGAAGAACACTGAAGCTTTCTTT.